A single sample is the source of the 23 T cell receptor beta chains below, sequenced in a study of regulatory T cells in long-lasting Graves disease. The time point denotes: persistent/refractory GD, antithyroid drugs over 5 years with positive TRAb. PBMCs were the source of the RNA used for TCR sequencing. Assembly of TCR beta libraries relied on iRepertoire HTBI primers together with Arm-PCR of CDR3 regions. TCRdb called the multiplex PCR reads again in MiXCR, with one record for every CDR3 protein. The table shows a few hundred thousand distinct CDR3 sequences, with 21% occurring only once. The sequencing here drew on peripheral blood mononuclear cells (PBMCs), taken when the disease was refractory, from a patient treated with antithyroid drugs. The receptors here all came from a female donor with Graves disease.

The rearrangement joins TRBV6-5 to TRBJ2-2; the D gene is possibly TRBD2 (6 bases). This CDR3 spans 15 amino acids. Germline CDR1 is MNHEY and CDR2 is SVGAGI. The germline V and J ends were trimmed by 2 bases and 6 bases, with 13 bases remaining between them. The CDR3 DNA reads as TGTGCCAGCAGTTACAATCGGGAGACGGCCGGGGAGCTGTTTTTT. Translating it yields CASSYNRETAGELFF.

This clonotype was detected only a few times. The V call is TRBV4-2, the J call TRBJ2-5; 11 nucleotides align to TRBD2. The CDR3 covers 16 residues. The V and J ends lost 1 base and 2 bases, in that order; junction bases with no gene match: 3. The germline V gene has CDR1 LGHNA and CDR2 YNFKEQ. For the CDR3, the DNA is TGTGCCAGCAGCCAAGTAGCGGGAGGGATTCAAGAGACCCAGTACTTC. It is translated as CASSQVAGGIQETQYF.

The sample holds many counts of this clonotype. This chain joins TRBV7-9 and TRBJ2-5; TRBD2 matches 10 bases. J lost 1 base, V lost 6 bases, and 8 bases had no gene match. The length of the CDR3 is 16 residues. The germline V gene encodes CDR1 SEHNR and CDR2 FQNEAQ (reference sequence). CDR3 sequence: CASSAGTSAFQETQYF. CDR3 DNA sequence: TGTGCCAGCAGTGCCGGGACTAGCGCATTCCAAGAGACCCAGTACTTC.

The gene calls are TRBV27 and TRBJ2-7; 9 bases agree with TRBD2. This CDR3 is built from 16 residues. CDR1 and CDR2 (germline): MNHEY, SMNVEV (reference sequence). V was clipped by 5 bases and J by 5 bases; unmatched bases: 13. The CDR3 coding sequence is TGTGCCAGCAGTCCCCTTGGGGCGGGAGGGATGGACGAGCAGTACTTC. Encoded protein: CASSPLGAGGMDEQYF.

At least ten counts were recorded for this clonotype. The chain couples TRBV6-5 to TRBJ1-1; D not resolved. CDR3 length equals 13 residues. The V end was cut by 3 bases, the J end by 1 base, with 6 bases between. Germline V gene data show CDR1 as MNHEY and CDR2 as SVGAGI. CDR3 bases: TGTGCCAGCAGTTATGTAGCGAACACTGAAGCTTTCTTT. As protein: CASSYVANTEAFF.

This sequence joins TRBV20-1 and TRBJ1-4; no clear D gene. The CDR3 contains 16 residues. Between the trimmed V and J ends, which lost 2 bases and 0 bases, there was a span of 13 bases. Germline CDR1 DFQATT, CDR2 SNEGSKA (reference sequence). CDR3 protein: CSARLSRETTNEKLFF. CDR3 sequence (DNA): TGCAGTGCTAGATTGAGCCGGGAAACAACTAATGAAAAACTGTTTTTT.

This chain uses TRBV15 with TRBJ2-3; D is undetermined. The germline V gene encodes CDR1 LNHNV and CDR2 YYDKDF (reference sequence). This CDR3 contains 14 residues. V was pared by 4 bases and J by 2 bases, with 10 bases between. This chain's CDR3 is CATSIWRHTDTQYF. The DNA for the CDR3 is TGTGCCACCAGCATATGGCGGCACACAGATACGCAGTATTTT.

The chain combines TRBV20-1 with TRBJ1-1, with 7 nucleotides matching TRBD1. V shed 6 bases, J shed 0 bases, and the junction held 4 bases outside the gene matches. The CDR3 contains 13 residues. Per germline, CDR1 DFQATT and CDR2 SNEGSKA (reference sequence). The CDR3 here is CSANRGMNTEAFF. The CDR3 region has the DNA TGCAGTGCCAACAGGGGAATGAACACTGAAGCTTTCTTT.

This chain uses TRBV28 with TRBJ2-1, with a weak D call TRBD1 (5 bases). The V and J ends lost 7 bases and 14 bases respectively, with 12 bases between them. CDR1 and CDR2 (germline): MDHEN, SYDVKM. CDR3 length equals 10 residues. The chain's CDR3 is CASTPTGKFF. CDR3 DNA: TGTGCCAGCACCCCTACAGGCAAGTTCTTC.

This clonotype was recorded a few times. The rearrangement uses TRBV7-9 and TRBJ2-7; 8 bases are shared with TRBD1. Trimming removed 3 bases from V and 7 bases from J; junction bases left unmatched: 8. CDR1 is SEHNR and CDR2 is FQNEAQ in the germline V gene (reference sequence). This CDR3 is 14 amino acids long. The CDR3 DNA is TGTGCCAGCAGCTTTCCAGGGGGCGTTGAGGAGCAGTACTTC. Protein: CASSFPGGVEEQYF.

This clonotype was counted ten times or more. This sequence joins TRBV6-2 or TRBV6-3 and TRBJ2-7, with D perhaps matching TRBD2 (5 bases). Germline CDR1 MNHEY, CDR2 SVGEGT. This CDR3 has 14 amino acids. Trimming pared 4 bases from V and 2 bases from J, leaving 12 bases between. CDR3 loop: CASSLTHGAYEQYF. The CDR3 nucleotides read TGTGCCAGCAGTTTAACTCACGGGGCCTACGAGCAGTACTTC.

This clonotype was observed many times. The gene calls are TRBV30 and TRBJ1-4; D unclear. The CDR3 loop spans 14 amino acids. The V and J ends lost 4 bases and 12 bases respectively, with 21 bases between them. Germline CDR1 reads GTSNPN; CDR2 reads SVGIG (reference sequence). The DNA for the CDR3 is TGTGCCTGGAATCAGGATGAGGGTTTGAAGGAACTGTTTTTT. Protein: CAWNQDEGLKELFF.

This clonotype was seen at least ten times. The chain has TRBV12-3 or TRBV12-4 and TRBJ2-7, with D possibly being TRBD2 (6 bases). V lost 6 bases to trimming and J lost 4 bases, with 16 bases between them. CDR3 length: 14 amino acids. DNA of the CDR3: TGTGCCAGCAGCCGCGGGGCAGGAATATACGAGCAGTACTTC. Protein product: CASSRGAGIYEQYF.

To note about this clonotype: A much larger clone is a single base away; this may be a read error. This rearrangement joins TRBV6-2 or TRBV6-3 to TRBJ2-5; weak D call: TRBD2 (6 bases). The CDR3 covers 17 residues. Germline values: CDR1 MNHEY, CDR2 SVGEGT. The germline V and J ends were trimmed by 9 bases and 0 bases, with 23 bases remaining between them. The CDR3 DNA sequence: TGTGCCAGGCTGGGGGTAGCGGCTCTTCACTACCAAGAGACCCAGTACTTC. Protein sequence: CARLGVAALHYQETQYF.

The gene calls are TRBV4-1 and TRBJ1-5; maybe TRBD1 (5 bases). This CDR3 is 15 amino acids long. In germline, CDR1 is MGHRA, CDR2 YSYEKL. Deletions cut 1 base from V and 6 bases from J, with 13 bases between. The CDR3 here is CASSQVPGQVQPQHF. As DNA, the CDR3 is TGCGCCAGCAGCCAAGTCCCGGGGCAGGTTCAGCCCCAGCATTTT.

CDR3: CASSEETSLKNIQYF. The DNA for the CDR3 is TGTGCCAGCAGCGAAGAAACTAGCCTCAAAAACATTCAGTACTTC. V is TRBV28 and J is TRBJ2-4; D perhaps matches TRBD2 (6 bases). CDR1 is MDHEN and CDR2 is SYDVKM in the germline V gene. The CDR3 runs 15 residues. The germline V and J ends were trimmed by 6 bases and 3 bases, with 15 bases remaining between them.

The V and J genes are TRBV20-1 and TRBJ1-1; 8 bases map to TRBD1. The germline V gene has CDR1 DFQATT and CDR2 SNEGSKA (reference sequence). This CDR3 has 13 amino acids. The V segment lost 6 bases and the J segment 0 bases; nucleotides outside the gene matches: 3. The chain's CDR3 is CSAMDRVNTEAFF. As DNA, the CDR3 is TGCAGTGCCATGGACAGGGTGAACACTGAAGCTTTCTTT.

DNA of the CDR3: TGTGCCAGCAGTGAAGTGGGACAGGGGGCCGGGGAGCTGTTTTTT. Encoded protein: CASSEVGQGAGELFF. The chain couples TRBV6-1 to TRBJ2-2; 11 bases line up with TRBD1. V was pared by 1 base and J by 6 bases, with 1 base of the junction left unmatched. Looked up from germline, CDR1 is MNHNS and CDR2 is SASEGT. This CDR3 region has 15 residues.

The rearrangement joins TRBV20-1 to TRBJ2-1, with 11 bases lining up with TRBD2. The CDR3 is 15 residues long. Germline trimming cut 3 bases from V and 4 bases from J; bases unmatched to any gene: 5. In germline, CDR1 is DFQATT, CDR2 SNEGSKA (reference sequence). The CDR3: CSARTSGTQYNEQFF. For the CDR3, the DNA is TGCAGTGCTAGGACTAGCGGGACGCAATACAATGAGCAGTTCTTC.

To note about this clonotype: A much larger clone sits a single nucleotide away, making a read error possible. The chain couples TRBV20-1 to TRBJ2-7; D gene unclear. Germline CDR1 reads DFQATT; CDR2 reads SNEGSKA (reference sequence). The CDR3 is 14 amino acids. The CDR3 nucleotides are TGCAGTGCTAGAGAGGAGTTCCGTTCCTACGAGCAGTGCTTC. Its translation: CSAREEFRSYEQCF.

The sample holds a few counts of this clonotype. The chain employs TRBV12-3 or TRBV12-4 and TRBJ2-1; no firm D call. V was cut by 3 bases and J by 9 bases, with 6 bases left in between. The CDR3 is made up of 11 amino acids. This CDR3 is CASSFLGEQFF. Here the CDR3 DNA reads TGTGCCAGCAGTTTTTTGGGTGAGCAGTTCTTC.

In this sample, this clonotype turned up a few times. The chain couples TRBV7-9 to TRBJ2-7; weak D call: TRBD1 (5 bases). The CDR3 totals 16 residues. V was trimmed by 2 bases and J by 3 bases, leaving 17 bases between them. In germline, CDR1 is SEHNR, CDR2 FQNEAQ (reference sequence). The CDR3 loop reads CASSLNSETELYEQYF. The CDR3 nucleotides are TGTGCCAGCAGCTTAAATTCCGAGACAGAACTCTACGAGCAGTACTTC. Full variable domain (missing parts from reference TRBV7-9 and TRBJ2-7): DTGVSQNPRHKITKRGQNVTFRCDPISEHNRLYWYRQTLGQGPEFLTYFQNEAQLEKSRLLSDRFSAERPKGSFSTLEIQRTEQGDSAMYLCASSLNSETELYEQYFGPGTRLTVT.

The rearrangement uses TRBV2 and TRBJ2-1; TRBD1 aligns across 8 bases. The CDR3 loop spans 13 amino acids. J gave up 6 bases and V 10 bases, and 8 bases lay outside the gene matches. Germline CDR1 reads SNHLY; CDR2 reads FYNNEI. CDR3 coding DNA: TGTGCCAAATCCAGGGGGCTAGGCAATGAGCAGTTCTTC. Translated: CAKSRGLGNEQFF.